The present entry profiles one T cell receptor beta chain with its context. Its antigen is unknown. The data stem from a study of long-term antiretroviral therapy in people with HIV. Study-wide findings and caveats: Specimen acquisition occurred between 2004 and 2017, potentially under older ART regimens. Investigators report no available data on ART adherence, viral resistance or therapy changes.

Assay version v3.0 of immunoSEQ was used, and it was run at survey level. The assay was immunoSEQ multiplex PCR, and TCRdb's table has in-frame clones only and misses some. The sample has 20,000 to 25,000 clones, roughly four fifths seen once. This CDR3 spans 15 amino acids. Per the germline V gene, CDR1 is MNHEY and CDR2 is SMNVEV (reference sequence). V lost 5 bases and J lost 0; bases outside the gene matches: 4. The input for sequencing was unsorted PBMCs, taken 1.5 years after starting antiretroviral therapy. The sequence was obtained from a man aged 30 to 45 with HIV. The chain carries TRBV27 and TRBJ1-1, with 9 bases identical to TRBD1. The CDR3 loop reads CASSPYRGLNTEAFF. DNA for the CDR3: TGTGCCAGCAGTCCGTACAGGGGGCTGAACACTGAAGCTTTCTTT.